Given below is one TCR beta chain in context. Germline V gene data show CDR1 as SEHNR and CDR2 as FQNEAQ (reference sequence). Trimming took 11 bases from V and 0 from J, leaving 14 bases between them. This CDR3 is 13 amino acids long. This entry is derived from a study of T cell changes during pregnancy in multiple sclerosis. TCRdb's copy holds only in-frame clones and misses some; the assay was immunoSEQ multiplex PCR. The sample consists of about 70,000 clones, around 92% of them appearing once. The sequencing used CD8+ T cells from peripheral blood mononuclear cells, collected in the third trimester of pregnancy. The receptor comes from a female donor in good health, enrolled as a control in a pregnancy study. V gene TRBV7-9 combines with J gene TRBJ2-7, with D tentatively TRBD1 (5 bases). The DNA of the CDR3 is TGTGCCGGCCATGGGGCGGCCTCCTACGAGCAGTACTTC. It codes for CAGHGAASYEQYF.